This is a list of T cell receptor beta chains from one sample in a study of vaccination effects on CD4 cells after COVID-19. These receptors have no identified antigens. Some clones are missing from TCRdb's copy, which holds only in-frame ones; the method was immunoSEQ multiplex PCR. The data contain tens of thousands of clones, 55% to 75% of them singletons. The sequencing used CD4+ T cells from PBMCs cultured with SARS-CoV-2 spike peptides, collected before COVID-19 vaccination. The receptors stem from a human donor who received a COVID-19 vaccine. The CDR3 runs from the conserved cysteine through the conserved F or W. A D gene is named only where the DNA matches it firmly. Where a row states a size, it is once, few, many or the class of an expanded clone; other rows omit it.

j_gene: TRBJ2-1
abundance: .
v_gene: TRBV7-9
d_gene: .
CDR3nt: TGTGCCAGCAGCCGCACTTTCGGACTAAATGAGCAGTTCTTC
CDR3aa: CASSRTFGLNEQFF

j_gene: TRBJ1-2
abundance: .
v_gene: TRBV27
d_gene: TRBD1
CDR3nt: TGTGCCAGCAGTGCCGGGGACAGGACATCGTACACCTTC
CDR3aa: CASSAGDRTSYTF

j_gene: TRBJ2-7
abundance: .
v_gene: TRBV3-1/TRBV3-2
d_gene: .
CDR3nt: TGTGCCAGCAGCCAAGGGGGAGGTGCGGGGGAGCAGTACTTC
CDR3aa: CASSQGGGAGEQYF

j_gene: TRBJ2-1
abundance: .
v_gene: TRBV28
d_gene: .
CDR3nt: TGTGCCAGCAGCGCAACAGAGCCTTACAATGAGCAGTTCTTC
CDR3aa: CASSATEPYNEQFF

j_gene: TRBJ2-7
abundance: .
v_gene: TRBV6-5
d_gene: .
CDR3nt: TGTGCCAGCATTCCCGGGGGCGGTGGCTCCTACGAGCAGTACTTC
CDR3aa: CASIPGGGGSYEQYF

j_gene: TRBJ2-1
abundance: .
v_gene: TRBV18
d_gene: TRBD1
CDR3nt: TGTGCCAGCTCACCACCGGCGGGGACAGGGGGGTCCTACAATGAGCAGTTCTTC
CDR3aa: CASSPPAGTGGSYNEQFF

j_gene: TRBJ2-1
abundance: .
v_gene: TRBV6-4
d_gene: TRBD1
CDR3nt: TGTGCCAGCAGTGTGACAGGGAACAATGAGCAGTTCTTC
CDR3aa: CASSVTGNNEQFF

j_gene: TRBJ2-1
abundance: once
v_gene: TRBV12-1
d_gene: .
CDR3nt: TGTGCCAGCAGCAGCCTAGGTATCACGAGAGAGCAGTTCTTC
CDR3aa: CASSSLGITREQFF

j_gene: TRBJ2-7
abundance: .
v_gene: TRBV27
d_gene: TRBD1
CDR3nt: TGTGCCAGCAGTCCCGGGACAGGAGGCTACGAGCAGTACTTC
CDR3aa: CASSPGTGGYEQYF

j_gene: TRBJ1-3
abundance: .
v_gene: TRBV28
d_gene: TRBD1
CDR3nt: TGTGCCAGCAGTACGGACAGGAACGCCAGAAACACCATATATTTT
CDR3aa: CASSTDRNARNTIYF

j_gene: TRBJ1-2
abundance: once
v_gene: TRBV6-5
d_gene: .
CDR3nt: TGTGTCAGTTCGGAGGGAGGACTCGGCTATGGCTACACCTTC
CDR3aa: CVSSEGGLGYGYTF

j_gene: TRBJ2-2
abundance: .
v_gene: TRBV27
d_gene: .
CDR3nt: TGTGCCAGCAGTTTGGGAGAGGGGCGAGGCACCGGGGAGCTGTTTTTT
CDR3aa: CASSLGEGRGTGELFF

j_gene: TRBJ2-2
abundance: .
v_gene: TRBV2
d_gene: .
CDR3nt: TGTGCCAGCAGTGTTAAGGGGCTTGAGCTGTTTTTT
CDR3aa: CASSVKGLELFF

j_gene: TRBJ1-6
abundance: .
v_gene: TRBV25-1
d_gene: TRBD1
CDR3nt: TGTGCCAGCAGGGGGGGGGACAGCAAAAATTCACCCCTCCACTTT
CDR3aa: CASRGGDSKNSPLHF

j_gene: TRBJ2-1
abundance: .
v_gene: TRBV2
d_gene: .
CDR3nt: TGTGCCAGCCCCGGAGGTGGTCCCTCCTACAATGAGCAGTTCTTC
CDR3aa: CASPGGGPSYNEQFF

j_gene: TRBJ1-2
abundance: .
v_gene: TRBV6-5
d_gene: .
CDR3nt: TGTGCCAGCAGTTATGGGGGGGTTGGTGGCTACACCTTC
CDR3aa: CASSYGGVGGYTF

j_gene: TRBJ1-5
abundance: few
v_gene: TRBV5-6
d_gene: TRBD1
CDR3nt: TGTGCCAGCAGCCTTTACCGGGACAGGGGGGGTAGCAATCAGCCCCAGCATTTT
CDR3aa: CASSLYRDRGGSNQPQHF

j_gene: TRBJ2-2
abundance: .
v_gene: TRBV19
d_gene: .
CDR3nt: TGTGCCAGTAGTTTAACAAGTCTCCACGCGGGCGCCGGGGAGCTGTTTTTT
CDR3aa: CASSLTSLHAGAGELFF

j_gene: TRBJ1-1
abundance: .
v_gene: TRBV27
d_gene: .
CDR3nt: TGTGCCAGCAGTTTATCGGTGCCGGGGACGGGGGGCACTGAAGCTTTCTTT
CDR3aa: CASSLSVPGTGGTEAFF

j_gene: TRBJ2-2
abundance: .
v_gene: TRBV28
d_gene: .
CDR3nt: TGTGCCAGCAGTTCCAGAGGACATCCCGGAGGCACCGGGGAGCTGTTTTTT
CDR3aa: CASSSRGHPGGTGELFF

j_gene: TRBJ1-1
abundance: .
v_gene: TRBV11-2
d_gene: .
CDR3nt: TGTGCCAGCAGCCCGGGCGGGACCGGGGGGTTCTTT
CDR3aa: CASSPGGTGGFF

j_gene: TRBJ1-6
abundance: few
v_gene: TRBV5-1
d_gene: .
CDR3nt: TGCGCCAGCAGCCCGGGTTTATCGGTAAATTCACCCCTCCACTTT
CDR3aa: CASSPGLSVNSPLHF

j_gene: TRBJ2-1
abundance: .
v_gene: TRBV5-1
d_gene: .
CDR3nt: TGCGCCAGCAGCTTGGCTATCTTGCGGATCTACAATGAGCAGTTCTTC
CDR3aa: CASSLAILRIYNEQFF

j_gene: TRBJ2-7
abundance: once
v_gene: TRBV7-8
d_gene: .
CDR3nt: TGTGCCAGCAGCTTATATGAGGTGCCACCCTACGAGCAGTACTTC
CDR3aa: CASSLYEVPPYEQYF

j_gene: TRBJ1-5
abundance: .
v_gene: TRBV29-1
d_gene: .
CDR3nt: TGCAGCGTCTTCTGGCCCCAGCATTTT
CDR3aa: CSVFWPQHF

j_gene: TRBJ2-7
abundance: .
v_gene: TRBV5-4
d_gene: TRBD1
CDR3nt: TGTGCCAGCAGCTTGGTCCCGCTCGGACAGGGGGACTACGAGCAGTACTTC
CDR3aa: CASSLVPLGQGDYEQYF

j_gene: TRBJ1-1
abundance: .
v_gene: TRBV7-2
d_gene: .
CDR3nt: TGTGCCAGCAGCTCTCAGATCTACAACACTGAAGCTTTCTTT
CDR3aa: CASSSQIYNTEAFF

j_gene: TRBJ2-5
abundance: .
v_gene: TRBV25-1
d_gene: .
CDR3nt: TGTGCCACCGGTGGGACGGGCCAAGAGACCCAGTACTTC
CDR3aa: CATGGTGQETQYF

j_gene: TRBJ1-1
abundance: .
v_gene: TRBV5-1
d_gene: .
CDR3nt: TGCGCCAGCAGCTTGGCCGACAGCTCTGGCACTGAAGCTTTCTTT
CDR3aa: CASSLADSSGTEAFF

j_gene: TRBJ2-1
abundance: .
v_gene: TRBV10-3
d_gene: TRBD1
CDR3nt: TGTGCCATCAGTGGGCAGGGGGACAATGAGCAGTTCTTC
CDR3aa: CAISGQGDNEQFF

j_gene: TRBJ1-2
abundance: few
v_gene: TRBV12-3/TRBV12-4
d_gene: .
CDR3nt: TGTGCCAGCAGTTTAGGGGGGCACGGCTACACCTTC
CDR3aa: CASSLGGHGYTF

j_gene: TRBJ1-2
abundance: few
v_gene: TRBV5-6
d_gene: TRBD1
CDR3nt: TGTGCCAGCAGCTTCAGGCAGGGGGATGGCTACACCTTC
CDR3aa: CASSFRQGDGYTF

j_gene: TRBJ1-1
abundance: .
v_gene: TRBV4-1
d_gene: TRBD1
CDR3nt: TGCGCCAGCAGCCAAGGCTGGGACAGCGGGACTAACACTGAAGCTTTCTTT
CDR3aa: CASSQGWDSGTNTEAFF